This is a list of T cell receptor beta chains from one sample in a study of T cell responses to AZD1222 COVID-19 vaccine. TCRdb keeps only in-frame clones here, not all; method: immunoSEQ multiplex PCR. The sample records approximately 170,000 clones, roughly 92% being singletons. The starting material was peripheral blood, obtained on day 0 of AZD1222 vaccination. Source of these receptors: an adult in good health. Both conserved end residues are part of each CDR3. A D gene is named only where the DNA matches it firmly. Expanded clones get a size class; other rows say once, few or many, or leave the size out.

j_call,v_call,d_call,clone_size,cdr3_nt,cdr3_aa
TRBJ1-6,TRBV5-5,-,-,TGTGCCAGCAGCGCCCCCCCCAGCTATAATTCACCCCTCCACTTT,CASSAPPSYNSPLHF
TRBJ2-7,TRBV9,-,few,TGTGCCAGCAGCGCAGACAGGTTCCCTGACTACGAGCAGTACTTC,CASSADRFPDYEQYF
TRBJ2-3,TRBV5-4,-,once,TGTGCCAGCAGTCCGACCCCGACAGTCCTAACGCAGTATTTT,CASSPTPTVLTQYF
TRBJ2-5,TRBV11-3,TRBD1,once,TGTGCCAGCAGCTCCCGACTTACAGGGGAAGAGACCCAGTACTTC,CASSSRLTGEETQYF
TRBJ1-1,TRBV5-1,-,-,TGCGCCAGCAGCTCTACAGGGTTGAACACTGAAGCTTTCTTT,CASSSTGLNTEAFF
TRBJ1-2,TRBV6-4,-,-,TGTGCCAGCAGTGTCTCGGCATCCAAGAGCTATGGCTACACCTTC,CASSVSASKSYGYTF
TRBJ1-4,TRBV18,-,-,TGTGCCAGCTCACCTGGGAAGGGGAATGAAAAACTGTTTTTT,CASSPGKGNEKLFF
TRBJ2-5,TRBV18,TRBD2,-,TGTGCCAGCCGCGGGGGGCTAGGAGAGACCCAGTACTTC,CASRGGLGETQYF
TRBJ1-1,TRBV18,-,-,TGTGCCAGCTCCCACGGACAGAACACTGAAGCTTTCTTT,CASSHGQNTEAFF
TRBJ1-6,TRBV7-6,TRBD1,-,TGTGCCAGCAGCCGGGACAGGGGTCGGGCACCCCTCCACTTT,CASSRDRGRAPLHF
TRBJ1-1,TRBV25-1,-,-,TGTGCCAGCAGTGAAACGGGGGGGGAGAACACTGAAGCTTTCTTT,CASSETGGENTEAFF
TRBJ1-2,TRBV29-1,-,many,TGCAGCGTTAAGGGGAGTCATGGCTACACCTTC,CSVKGSHGYTF
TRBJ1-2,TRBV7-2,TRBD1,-,TGTGCCAGCAGCCAGGGGGCAGCCCTCTATGGCTACACCTTC,CASSQGAALYGYTF
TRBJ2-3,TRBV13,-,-,TGTGCCAGCAGCTTAGTTCCCACAGATACGCAGTATTTT,CASSLVPTDTQYF
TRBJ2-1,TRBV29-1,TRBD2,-,TGCAGCGTTGGGCTAGCGGGAGGAAGTTGGAATGAGCAGTTCTTC,CSVGLAGGSWNEQFF
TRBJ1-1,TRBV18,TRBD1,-,TGTGCCAGCTCAGCCCGCCGGGACAGGGGGCAAGCTTTCTTT,CASSARRDRGQAFF
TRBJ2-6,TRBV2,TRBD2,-,TGTGCCAGCAGCCTCCGGACTAGCGGGGGGGCATCTGGGGCCAACGTCCTGACTTTC,CASSLRTSGGASGANVLTF
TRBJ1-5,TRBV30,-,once,TGTGCCTGGAGTTTCCGGGAAGGGCCTATCCAGCCCCAGCATTTT,CAWSFREGPIQPQHF
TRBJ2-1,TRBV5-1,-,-,TGCGCCAGCAGCCAGGGAGGCAGCTCCTACAATGAGCAGTTCTTC,CASSQGGSSYNEQFF
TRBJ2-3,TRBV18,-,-,TGTGCCAGCTCACCAAAACGGTTAGAGACCACAGATACGCAGTATTTT,CASSPKRLETTDTQYF
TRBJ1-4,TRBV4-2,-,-,TGTGCCAGCAGCCAAGAAAGCAGGGGATGGGCCCAAACTAATGAAAAACTGTTTTTT,CASSQESRGWAQTNEKLFF
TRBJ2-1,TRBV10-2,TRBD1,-,TGCGCCAGCAGGGACAGGGGGTTTGAGCAGTTCTTC,CASRDRGFEQFF
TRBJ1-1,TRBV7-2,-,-,TGTGCCAGCAGCGCACTCCGCGGGGCCAACACTGAAGCTTTCTTT,CASSALRGANTEAFF
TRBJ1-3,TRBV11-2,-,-,TGTGCCAGCAGCTCCGGGGCCTCCATAACCATATATTTT,CASSSGASITIYF
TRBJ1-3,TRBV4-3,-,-,TGCGCCAGCAGCCAAGTAGTCCGCTCTGGAAACACCATATATTTT,CASSQVVRSGNTIYF